These 29 T cell receptor beta chains share one sample of origin, sequenced in a study of neoadjuvant anti-PD-1 for oral cavity cancer. Time point indicated: after neoadjuvant nivolumab, at surgical resection. The protocol was immunoSEQ multiplex PCR, while the TCRdb copy is restricted to in-frame clones and leaves out a portion. This sample yields approximately 13,000 clones, of which 60% to 80% are seen a single time; approximately 2.3% belongs to the top ten. Sequenced here: PBMCs, sampled after nivolumab (anti-PD-1) treatment. The receptors were gathered from a person between 40 and 79 years old with oral cavity squamous cell carcinoma.

The CDR3 protein is CASSVGTGEYGYTF. CDR3 DNA: TGTGCCAGCAGCGTAGGGACAGGGGAATATGGCTACACCTTC. This chain joins TRBV9 and TRBJ1-2; 9 nucleotides align to TRBD1. CDR3 length: 14 amino acids. The trim removed 0 bases at V and 5 bases at J, leaving 2 bases unmatched. The germline V gene encodes CDR1 SGDLS and CDR2 YYNGEE.

This clone was counted only a few times. The chain uses TRBV5-1 and TRBJ1-1, with 9 bases fitting TRBD1. Unmatched junction bases numbered 10, after V lost 4 bases and J lost 0 bases. CDR1 is SGHRS, CDR2 YFSETQ, per germline. This CDR3 contains 17 residues. For the CDR3, the DNA is TGCGCCAGCAGCGGCCAGGGGACAGGGAAAATGAACACTGAAGCTTTCTTT. This codes for CASSGQGTGKMNTEAFF.

CDR3 nucleotides: TGTGCCAGCAGCTTCCGAACTGACAGGGTGGGAAACACCATATATTTT. This gives the protein CASSFRTDRVGNTIYF. The chain employs TRBV7-8 and TRBJ1-3; 7 bases match TRBD1. Germline CDR1 SGHVS, CDR2 FQNEAQ. Germline trimming cut 3 bases from V and 4 bases from J; bases unmatched to any gene: 9. The CDR3 length is 16 residues.

The rearrangement joins TRBV10-3 to TRBJ1-5; D remains unclear. Germline-derived CDR1 and CDR2 are ENHRY and SYGVKD. Trimming pared 10 bases from V and 2 bases from J, leaving 12 bases between. This CDR3 spans 13 amino acids. The CDR3 protein is CASRAGGNQPQHF. The CDR3 DNA reads as TGTGCCAGCCGGGCGGGAGGCAATCAGCCCCAGCATTTT.

The chain couples TRBV5-1 to TRBJ2-2; D is uncertain. The length of the CDR3 is 16 residues. CDR1 is SGHRS, CDR2 YFSETQ, per germline. V lost 3 bases, J lost 4 bases, and 16 bases lay in between. CDR3 region: CASSSGRKHLTGELFF. CDR3 bases: TGCGCCAGCAGCTCTGGTCGAAAGCACCTCACCGGGGAGCTGTTTTTT.

This clone occurred once. The chain has TRBV19 and TRBJ1-1; TRBD1 might be the D (6 bases). This CDR3 region has 13 residues. CDR1 LNHDA and CDR2 SQIVND come from the germline V gene (reference sequence). Deletions cut 10 bases from V and 1 base from J, with 13 bases between. For the CDR3, the DNA is TGTGCCATACAGGGTTTGGGGAACACTGAAGCTTTCTTT. Translating it yields CAIQGLGNTEAFF.

This rearrangement joins TRBV19 to TRBJ1-2; 7 bases agree with TRBD1. The CDR3 runs to 14 residues. The V segment lost 3 bases and the J segment 13 bases; nucleotides outside the gene matches: 14. The V gene's germline CDR1 is LNHDA and CDR2 SQIVND (reference sequence). CDR3 sequence: CASSMKGASSLSTF. The CDR3 DNA is TGTGCCAGTAGTATGAAGGGGGCCAGCTCCTTATCCACCTTC.

V is TRBV5-1 and J is TRBJ2-1; 8 bases agree with TRBD1. The CDR3 is 16 residues long. Looked up from germline, CDR1 is SGHRS and CDR2 is YFSETQ. The V gene end was trimmed by 4 bases and the J gene end by 0 bases; junction bases not matched to a gene: 6. CDR3 DNA sequence: TGCGCCAGCAGCGAAAGTACAGGGGGCTCCTACAATGAGCAGTTCTTC. This codes for CASSESTGGSYNEQFF.

The chain has TRBV6-1 and TRBJ2-1, with D perhaps given as TRBD1 or TRBD2 (7 bases each). CDR1 and CDR2 (germline): MNHNS, SASEGT. The CDR3 is made up of 16 amino acids. Trimming took off 1 base at V and 8 bases at J, with 18 bases between the two ends. The CDR3: CASSEVRGGRWDEQFF. In nucleotides, the CDR3 is TGTGCCAGCAGTGAAGTCAGGGGGGGGCGTTGGGATGAGCAGTTCTTC.

CDR3: CASRSQGGPQHF. CDR3 sequence (DNA): TGTGCCAGCAGGTCACAGGGGGGACCCCAGCATTTT. The chain joins TRBV6-1 to TRBJ1-5; TRBD1 agrees at 8 bases. The CDR3 loop spans 12 amino acids. V shed 6 bases, J shed 10 bases, and the junction held 5 bases outside the gene matches. Germline lookup yields CDR1 MNHNS and CDR2 SASEGT.

V is TRBV30 and J is TRBJ2-5; the D gene could be TRBD1 or TRBD2 (5 bases each). Looked up from germline, CDR1 is GTSNPN and CDR2 is SVGIG (reference sequence). With 2 bases removed from V and 4 bases from J, the gap between germline ends came to 17 bases. CDR3 length equals 15 residues. The CDR3 here is CAWSPGRQGRETQYF. DNA of the CDR3: TGTGCCTGGAGTCCCGGCCGGCAGGGACGAGAGACCCAGTACTTC.

This chain links TRBV19 with TRBJ1-1, with D maybe TRBD1 (6 bases). Germline CDR1 and CDR2: LNHDA and SQIVND (reference sequence). The CDR3 is made up of 13 amino acids. The germline V and J ends were trimmed by 7 bases and 6 bases, with 15 bases remaining between them. For the CDR3, the DNA is TGTGCCAGTACCCTAATACAGGGATCTGAAGCTTTCTTT. It translates to CASTLIQGSEAFF. The complete variable domain, with remaining parts taken from reference TRBV19 and TRBJ1-1, reads DGGITQSPKYLFRKEGQNVTLSCEQNLNHDAMYWYRQDPGQGLRLIYYSQIVNDFQKGDIAEGYSVSREKKESFPLTVTSAQKNPTAFYLCASTLIQGSEAFFGQGTRLTVV.

J is TRBJ1-2 and V is TRBV5-1, with D unresolved. This CDR3 is 13 amino acids long. Trimming left V 1 base short and J 3 bases short, with 7 bases between. The germline gives CDR1 SGHRS, CDR2 YFSETQ. The DNA for the CDR3 is TGCGCCAGCAGCTTGTCAACCCACTATGGCTACACCTTC. It is translated as CASSLSTHYGYTF.

This clone was counted only a few times. This chain uses TRBV4-2 with TRBJ1-4, with 9 bases lining up with TRBD1. Germline CDR1 reads LGHNA; CDR2 reads YNFKEQ. This CDR3 spans 16 amino acids. V shed 0 bases, J shed 5 bases, and the junction held 4 bases outside the gene matches. This chain's CDR3 is CASSQDSTGGNEKLFF. The CDR3 coding sequence is TGTGCCAGCAGCCAAGATTCGACAGGGGGGAATGAAAAACTGTTTTTT.

The chain is built from TRBV5-4 and TRBJ2-7; 10 bases line up with TRBD2. The CDR3 length is 16 residues. Germline V gives CDR1 SGHNT, CDR2 YYREEE (reference sequence). With V trimmed by 4 bases and J by 4 bases, 11 bases remained unmatched. DNA of the CDR3: TGTGCCAGCAGCCCTGGAGGGCTAGCGGGAGTATACGAGCAGTACTTC. It is translated as CASSPGGLAGVYEQYF. Full variable domain (remainder filled in from reference TRBV5-4 and TRBJ2-7): ETGVTQSPTHLIKTRGQQVTLRCSSQSGHNTVSWYQQALGQGPQFIFQYYREEENGRGNFPPRFSGLQFPNYSSELNVNALELDDSALYLCASSPGGLAGVYEQYFGPGTRLTVT.

V is TRBV2 and J is TRBJ2-6; tentatively, D is TRBD1 (6 bases). The CDR3 has 15 amino acids. The ends were cut back, 6 bases at V and 1 base at J, with 10 bases in the middle. The germline CDR1 and CDR2 sequences are SNHLY and FYNNEI. The CDR3 coding sequence is TGTGCCAGCAGAGACGGACAGTCTGGGGCCAACGTCCTGACTTTC. It encodes CASRDGQSGANVLTF.

V is TRBV6-5 and J is TRBJ1-1; the D is unclear. The CDR3 consists of 13 residues. Trimming shortened V by 2 bases and J by 1 base, and 5 bases separated the two germline ends. Per germline, CDR1 MNHEY and CDR2 SVGAGI. The CDR3 DNA reads as TGTGCCAGCAGTTACCAACAGAACACTGAAGCTTTCTTT. Its protein is CASSYQQNTEAFF.

This clone was seen more than once but under ten times. J is TRBJ2-1 and V is TRBV9; TRBD2 aligns across 7 bases. The trim removed 1 base at V and 2 bases at J, leaving 3 bases unmatched. CDR3 size: 15 residues. Germline V gene sequence: CDR1 SGDLS, CDR2 YYNGEE. CDR3 amino acids: CASSVLAGPYNEQFF. CDR3 nucleotide sequence: TGTGCCAGCAGCGTATTAGCGGGCCCCTACAATGAGCAGTTCTTC.

V and J are TRBV4-1 and TRBJ2-7; D gene ambiguous. The CDR3 loop spans 14 amino acids. V shed 0 bases and J shed 6 bases, with 12 bases lying between them. From germline, CDR1 is MGHRA and CDR2 YSYEKL. The CDR3 loop is CASSQDARNSEQYF. The CDR3 DNA follows: TGCGCCAGCAGCCAAGATGCCCGGAACTCCGAGCAGTACTTC.

This clone was observed a few times. The chain uses TRBV5-1 and TRBJ1-2; weak D call: TRBD1 (5 bases). The CDR3 contains 14 residues. V was trimmed by 0 bases and J by 7 bases, leaving 13 bases between them. In germline, CDR1 is SGHRS, CDR2 YFSETQ. CDR3 nucleotide sequence: TGCGCCAGCAGCTTGGATCCAGGGACGGGTGGCTACACCTTC. Translation: CASSLDPGTGGYTF.

This clone has just one count. The V call is TRBV7-8, the J call TRBJ2-7; the D gene is possibly TRBD2 (6 bases). The CDR3 has 19 residues. CDR1 and CDR2 (germline): SGHVS, FQNEAQ. The ends were cut back, 1 base at V and 0 bases at J, with 22 bases in the middle. The CDR3 here is CASSLGLGRSRLDSYEQYF. The CDR3 nucleotides read TGTGCCAGCAGCTTAGGATTGGGGCGGTCGAGACTAGACTCCTACGAGCAGTACTTC.

The chain is built from TRBV9 and TRBJ2-3, with 8 bases identical to TRBD2. Trimming took 2 bases from V and 5 from J; bases not matched to a gene: 7. The CDR3 spans 15 residues. CDR1 SGDLS and CDR2 YYNGEE come from the germline V gene. The chain's CDR3 is CASSVARGGKDTQYF. The CDR3 bases are TGTGCCAGCAGCGTGGCCCGGGGGGGTAAAGATACGCAGTATTTT.

The rearrangement uses TRBV5-4 and TRBJ1-2; no clear D gene. CDR1 SGHNT and CDR2 YYREEE come from the germline V gene (reference sequence). The CDR3 is 13 amino acids. The V gene lost 4 bases and the J gene lost 4 bases, with 11 bases spanning the gap. The CDR3 here is CASSPRGVYGYTF. CDR3 DNA: TGTGCCAGCAGCCCCCGGGGAGTCTATGGCTACACCTTC.

The chain couples TRBV19 to TRBJ1-5, with D possibly matching TRBD1 (5 bases). The V and J ends lost 6 bases and 7 bases respectively, with 16 bases between them. The CDR3 is 14 amino acids. The V gene's germline CDR1 is LNHDA and CDR2 SQIVND (reference sequence). Written as DNA, the CDR3 is TGTGCCAGTAGATTTGGGGTCGGGACCCAGCCCCAGCATTTT. Its translation: CASRFGVGTQPQHF.

The chain joins TRBV7-9 to TRBJ1-6, with D perhaps TRBD1 (5 bases). Germline lookup yields CDR1 SEHNR and CDR2 FQNEAQ (reference sequence). V gave up 5 bases and J gave up 10 bases, with 12 bases separating them. This CDR3 is built from 13 residues. The CDR3 reads CASSPLGGSPLHF. CDR3 coding DNA: TGTGCCAGCAGCCCCCTCGGGGGATCACCCCTCCACTTT.

This clone was detected once. This chain connects TRBV15 to TRBJ1-5; perhaps TRBD1 as D (6 bases). The CDR3 sequence is 14 residues long. Germline CDR1 LNHNV, CDR2 YYDKDF (reference sequence). The V end lost 6 bases, the J end lost 7 bases, and 16 bases lay between the germline ends. CDR3 sequence: CATRWGADAQPQHF. CDR3 DNA: TGTGCCACCAGATGGGGGGCGGATGCGCAGCCCCAGCATTTT.

V and J are TRBV28 and TRBJ2-3; D ambiguous. Germline CDR1 MDHEN, CDR2 SYDVKM. The CDR3 is 15 residues long. The V gene lost 4 bases and the J gene lost 2 bases, with 13 bases spanning the gap. The CDR3: CASSSPLAYTDTQYF. The CDR3 DNA follows: TGTGCCAGCAGTTCCCCCCTCGCATACACAGATACGCAGTATTTT.

This clone has just a few counts. The rearrangement links TRBV10-3 to TRBJ1-1; the D gene is possibly TRBD1 (6 bases). The V gene lost 5 bases and the J gene lost 3 bases, with 13 bases spanning the gap. The CDR3 spans 14 residues. CDR1 is ENHRY and CDR2 is SYGVKD in the germline V gene. For the CDR3, the DNA is TGTGCCATCAGTCAGGACAGTTGGGACACTGAAGCTTTCTTT. Residues: CAISQDSWDTEAFF.

The sample holds a few counts of this clone. The chain is built from TRBV10-3 and TRBJ1-6; D not resolved. This CDR3 is built from 13 residues. Germline-derived CDR1 and CDR2 are ENHRY and SYGVKD. V dropped 7 bases and J dropped 7 bases, with 11 bases sitting between them. The CDR3 protein is CAITEEGNSPLHF. For the CDR3, the DNA is TGTGCCATCACCGAGGAAGGGAATTCACCCCTCCACTTT.